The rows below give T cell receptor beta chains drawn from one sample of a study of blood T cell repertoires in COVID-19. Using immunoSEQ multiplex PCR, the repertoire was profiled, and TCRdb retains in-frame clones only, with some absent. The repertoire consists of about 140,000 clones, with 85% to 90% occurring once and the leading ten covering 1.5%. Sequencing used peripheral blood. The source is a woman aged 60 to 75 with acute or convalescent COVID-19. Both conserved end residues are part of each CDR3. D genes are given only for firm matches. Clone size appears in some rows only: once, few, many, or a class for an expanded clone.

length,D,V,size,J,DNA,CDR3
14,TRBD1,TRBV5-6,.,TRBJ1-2,TGTGCCAGCAGCTCAACAGGGGAATCTTATGGCTACACCTTC,CASSSTGESYGYTF
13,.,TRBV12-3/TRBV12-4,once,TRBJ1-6,TGTGCCAGCAGTTTGGCCCGTAATTCACCCCTCCACTTT,CASSLARNSPLHF
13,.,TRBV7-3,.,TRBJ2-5,TGTGCCAGCAGCTTACTACGCGGAGAGACCCAGTACTTC,CASSLLRGETQYF
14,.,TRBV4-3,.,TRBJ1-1,TGCGCCAGCAGCCATACCCTTAAGGGGACTGAAGCTTTCTTT,CASSHTLKGTEAFF
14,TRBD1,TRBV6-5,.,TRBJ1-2,TGTGCCAGCAGTTACTCCCGGACAGGGGGAGGCTACACCTTC,CASSYSRTGGGYTF
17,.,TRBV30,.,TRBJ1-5,TGTGCCTGGAGTCAGTCGCGGGGAACCGTCGGCAATCAGCCCCAGCATTTT,CAWSQSRGTVGNQPQHF
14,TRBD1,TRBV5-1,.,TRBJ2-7,TGCGCCAGCAGCTCGAGGACAGGGGCTTACGAGCAGTACTTC,CASSSRTGAYEQYF
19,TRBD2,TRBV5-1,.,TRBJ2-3,TGCGCCAGCAGCCTTACGTCGGGGGGTAGTACCAAGAGCACAGATACGCAGTATTTT,CASSLTSGGSTKSTDTQYF
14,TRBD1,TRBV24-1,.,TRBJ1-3,TGTGCCACCAGTGATGGACAGGGGAAAAACACCATATATTTT,CATSDGQGKNTIYF
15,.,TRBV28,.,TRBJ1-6,TGTGCCAGCAGATTAAACAGGGAGTCGCATTCACCCCTCCACTTT,CASRLNRESHSPLHF
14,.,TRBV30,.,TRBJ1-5,TGTGCCTGGAGTGTACGGGGGGTTGATCAGCCCCAGCATTTT,CAWSVRGVDQPQHF
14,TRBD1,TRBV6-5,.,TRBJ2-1,TGTGCCAGCAGCCCGGGACAGAAAGTCAATGAGCAGTTCTTC,CASSPGQKVNEQFF
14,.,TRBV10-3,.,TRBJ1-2,TGTGCCATCAGTGAGTCGACGACAGGTATAGGCTACACCTTC,CAISESTTGIGYTF
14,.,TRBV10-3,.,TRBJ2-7,TGTGCCATCAGTGGCAGACAGAACTCCTACGAGCAGTACTTC,CAISGRQNSYEQYF
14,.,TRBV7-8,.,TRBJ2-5,TGTGCCAGCAGCGAACTAGGAGGCGGAGAGACCCAGTACTTC,CASSELGGGETQYF
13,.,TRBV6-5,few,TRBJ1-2,TGTGCCAGCAGGGCACCCGGGGACAATGGCTACACCTTC,CASRAPGDNGYTF
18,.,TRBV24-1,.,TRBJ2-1,TGTGCCACCAGTGATTTGACGGGGCTCGGGGTGGGGGGCAATGAGCAGTTCTTC,CATSDLTGLGVGGNEQFF
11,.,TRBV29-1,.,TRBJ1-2,TGCAGCGTTGAAGGCGGACAGACTTACACCTTC,CSVEGGQTYTF
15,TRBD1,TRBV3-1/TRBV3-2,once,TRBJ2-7,TGTGCCAGCAGCCAAGGGGACAGGGGTCTGTTCGAGCAGTACTTC,CASSQGDRGLFEQYF
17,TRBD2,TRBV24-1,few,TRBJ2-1,TGTGCCACCAGTGATGACGGACTAGCGGGAAAATACAATGAGCAGTTCTTC,CATSDDGLAGKYNEQFF
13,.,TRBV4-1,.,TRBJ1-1,TGCGCCAGCAGCCAAGATACGGGGGCTGAAGCTTTCTTT,CASSQDTGAEAFF
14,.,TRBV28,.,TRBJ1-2,TGTGCCAGCAGTTTAGGGCAGCTTAACTATGGCTACACCTTC,CASSLGQLNYGYTF
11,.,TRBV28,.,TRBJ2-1,TGTGCCAGCAGCAACTACAATGAGCAGTTCTTC,CASSNYNEQFF
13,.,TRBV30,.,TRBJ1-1,TGTGCCTGGAGTTGGGGCAGACACACTGAAGCTTTCTTT,CAWSWGRHTEAFF
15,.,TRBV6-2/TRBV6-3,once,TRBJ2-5,TGTGCCAGCAGTCGTGAGGGGGGGCGGGTGGAGACCCAGTACTTC,CASSREGGRVETQYF
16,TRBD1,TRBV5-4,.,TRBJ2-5,TGTGCCAGCAGCACGGGGACAGCCAGTGTAGTGGAGACCCAGTACTTC,CASSTGTASVVETQYF
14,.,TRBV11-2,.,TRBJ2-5,TGTGCCAGCAGCTTCGGGACACCTCAAGAGACCCAGTACTTC,CASSFGTPQETQYF
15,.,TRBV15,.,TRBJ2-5,TGTGCCACCAGCCGAAGGACCGGGGGAGGAGAGACCCAGTACTTC,CATSRRTGGGETQYF
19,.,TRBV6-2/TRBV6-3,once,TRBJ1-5,TGTGCCAGCAGTTACTCGATGACGACTCCCGACCCCTTTAATCAGCCCCAGCATTTT,CASSYSMTTPDPFNQPQHF
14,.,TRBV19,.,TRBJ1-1,TGTGCCAGTGTCGCCGCAGGGTTTTCCACTGAAGCTTTCTTT,CASVAAGFSTEAFF
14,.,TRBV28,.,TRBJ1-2,TGTGCCAGCAGCTCCAATGGGGGGGCGTCCGACTACACCTTC,CASSSNGGASDYTF
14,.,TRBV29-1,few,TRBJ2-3,TGCAGCGTGGGTTCAGGGGCCTCCACAGATACGCAGTATTTT,CSVGSGASTDTQYF
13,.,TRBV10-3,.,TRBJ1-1,TGTGCCATCAGAGCAGGGTCGCACACTGAAGCTTTCTTT,CAIRAGSHTEAFF
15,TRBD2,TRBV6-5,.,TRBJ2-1,TGTGCCAGTAGGACTAGCGGGGGGCCCTACAATGAGCAGTTCTTC,CASRTSGGPYNEQFF
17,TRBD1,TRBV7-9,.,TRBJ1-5,TGTGCCAGCAGCCAGACGGGACAGTCAAATAGCAATCAGCCCCAGCATTTT,CASSQTGQSNSNQPQHF
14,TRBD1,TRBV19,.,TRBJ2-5,TGTGCCAGTAGTACCCGACAGGGTCAAGAGACCCAGTACTTC,CASSTRQGQETQYF
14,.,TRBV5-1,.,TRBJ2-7,TGCGCCAGCAGCTTGAGGGCCGGACACTACGAGCAGTACTTC,CASSLRAGHYEQYF
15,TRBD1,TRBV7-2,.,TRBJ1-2,TGTGCCAGCAGCCCACCGGGACAGGGGATCTATGGCTACACCTTC,CASSPPGQGIYGYTF
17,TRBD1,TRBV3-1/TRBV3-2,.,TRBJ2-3,TGTGCCAGCAGCCACAAGCCGCCGGGACAGGGAGCAGATACGCAGTATTTT,CASSHKPPGQGADTQYF
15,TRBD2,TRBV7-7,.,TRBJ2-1,TGTGCTAGCAGCCCGGGGCTAGCGGGGGCACGTGAGCAGTTCTTC,CASSPGLAGAREQFF
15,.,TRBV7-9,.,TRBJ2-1,TGTGCCAGCAGCTTTTGGGAGAGCTCCTACAATGAGCAGTTCTTC,CASSFWESSYNEQFF
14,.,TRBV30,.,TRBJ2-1,TGTGCCTGGAGTGTACTAAGGAATCGATTAGAGCAGTTCTTC,CAWSVLRNRLEQFF
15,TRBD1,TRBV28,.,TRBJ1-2,TGTGCCAGCAGTAACGGACAGGGCGGAATTAATGGCTACACCTTC,CASSNGQGGINGYTF
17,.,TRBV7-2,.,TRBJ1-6,TGTGCCAGCAGCTTAGGGGCCCCGGCAGCCGATAATTCACCCCTCCACTTT,CASSLGAPAADNSPLHF
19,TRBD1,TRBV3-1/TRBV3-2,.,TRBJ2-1,TGTGCCAGCAGCCAAGATCGGGACAGGGGGCTGTTATCCTACAATGAGCAGTTCTTC,CASSQDRDRGLLSYNEQFF
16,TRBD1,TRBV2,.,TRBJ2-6,TGTGCCAGCAGTGGCCGACAGGGTATTGGGGCCAACGTCCTGACTTTC,CASSGRQGIGANVLTF
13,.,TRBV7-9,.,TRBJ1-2,TGTGCCAGCAGCTCCGGTAATTCCTATGGCTACACCTTC,CASSSGNSYGYTF
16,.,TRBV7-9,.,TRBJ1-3,TGTGCCAGCGGGTCTTCCGACAGCAGCTCTGGAAACACCATATATTTT,CASGSSDSSSGNTIYF
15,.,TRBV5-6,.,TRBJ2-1,TGTGCCAGCAGCTTGGCGAGGCTACCCATGTCTGAGCAGTTCTTC,CASSLARLPMSEQFF
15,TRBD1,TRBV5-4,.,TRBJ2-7,TGTGCCAGCAGCTTTTCTACAGGGGATTATCACGAGCAGTACTTC,CASSFSTGDYHEQYF
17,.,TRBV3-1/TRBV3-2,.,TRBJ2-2,TGTGCCAGCAGCCAAGAGTTAGGCAGGTTGAACACCGGGGAGCTGTTTTTT,CASSQELGRLNTGELFF
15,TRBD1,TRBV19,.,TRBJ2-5,TGTGCCAGTAGTACGGGACAGGTTGGGTGGGAGACCCAGTACTTC,CASSTGQVGWETQYF
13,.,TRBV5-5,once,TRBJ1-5,TGTGCCAGCAGCTTGCAAGAGCTTCAGCCCCAGCATTTT,CASSLQELQPQHF
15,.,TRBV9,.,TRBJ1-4,TGTGCCAGCAGCCGAGCCGGGGGGGTAGGTGAAAAACTGTTTTTT,CASSRAGGVGEKLFF
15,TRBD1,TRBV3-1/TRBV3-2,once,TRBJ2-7,TGTGCCAGCAGCCGACGGCCGGGACAGCCCAACGAGCAGTACTTC,CASSRRPGQPNEQYF
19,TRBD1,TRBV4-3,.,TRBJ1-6,TGCGCCAGCAGCCGAGTACCTTACCCAGGGACAGGAAATAATTCACCCCTCCACTTT,CASSRVPYPGTGNNSPLHF
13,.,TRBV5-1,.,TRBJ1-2,TGCGCCAGCAGGTTCGAGGGGGAGTATGGCTACACCTTC,CASRFEGEYGYTF
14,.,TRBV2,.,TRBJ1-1,TGTGCCAGCAGTGAGATGACACAAAACACTGAAGCTTTCTTT,CASSEMTQNTEAFF
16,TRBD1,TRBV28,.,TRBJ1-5,TGTGCCAGCAGCGAAGGTAGGAAGGGGGCCAATCAGCCCCAGCATTTT,CASSEGRKGANQPQHF
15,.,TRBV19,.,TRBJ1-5,TGTGCCAGTAGACAAACCGGGACTACCAATCAGCCCCAGCATTTT,CASRQTGTTNQPQHF